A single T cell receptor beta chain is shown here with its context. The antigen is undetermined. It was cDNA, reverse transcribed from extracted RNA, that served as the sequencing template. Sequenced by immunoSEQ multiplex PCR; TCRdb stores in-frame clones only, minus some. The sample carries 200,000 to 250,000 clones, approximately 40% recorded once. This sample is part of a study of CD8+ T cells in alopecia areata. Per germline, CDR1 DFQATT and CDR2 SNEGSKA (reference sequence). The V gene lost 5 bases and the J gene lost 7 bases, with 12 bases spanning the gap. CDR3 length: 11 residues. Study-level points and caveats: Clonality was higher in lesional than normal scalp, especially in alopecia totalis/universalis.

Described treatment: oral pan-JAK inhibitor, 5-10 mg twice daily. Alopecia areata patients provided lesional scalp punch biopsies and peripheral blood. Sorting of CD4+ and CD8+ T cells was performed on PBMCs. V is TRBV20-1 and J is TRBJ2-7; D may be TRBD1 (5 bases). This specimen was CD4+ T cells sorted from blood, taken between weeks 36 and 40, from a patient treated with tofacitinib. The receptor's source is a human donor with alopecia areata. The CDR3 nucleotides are TGCAGTGCTGATAGGGGCCGGGAGCAGTACTTC. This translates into CSADRGREQYF.